This T cell receptor beta chain was identified in a study of cytomegalovirus exposure and HLA in healthy donors. Study outcomes and limitations: The study put roughly 160 TCR beta chains on its list as cytomegalovirus-associated.

The length of the CDR3 is 15 residues. V gave up 6 bases and J gave up 1 base, with 15 bases separating them. Germline values: CDR1 SNHLY, CDR2 FYNNEI. Concerning this clone itself: Its cognate antigen is unknown.

Vbeta (60) and Jbeta (13) primers were used in the PCR. TCRdb's table, derived via immunoSEQ multiplex PCR, lists solely in-frame clones and lacks some. Of some 140,000 clones in the sample, about 80% were seen once. This receptor was identified in a male donor in good health and CMV-seropositive. The gene calls are TRBV2 and TRBJ1-1, with D maybe TRBD1 (6 bases). Input material: PBMCs. Here the CDR3 reads CASRQDSTGNTEAFF. For the CDR3, the DNA is TGTGCCAGCAGGCAGGACTCGACAGGGAACACTGAAGCTTTCTTT.